Ten or more counts support the clone carrying this TCR beta chain. Construction of the TCR beta libraries employed iRepertoire HTBI primers in conjunction with Arm-PCR of CDR3 regions. TCRdb re-analysed the multiplex PCR reads in MiXCR, keeping a single row per CDR3 protein. This sample yields around 420,000 distinct CDR3 sequences, of which approximately 15% are seen a single time; approximately 8% belongs to the top ten. The data were obtained in a study of regulatory T cells in long-lasting Graves disease. Germline V CDR1 and CDR2: MNHNS, SASEGT. V shed 2 bases and J shed 3 bases, with 16 bases lying between them. CDR3 length equals 16 residues. Time point: newly diagnosed GD, antithyroid drugs for less than 3 months. Researchers made the TCR library from RNA that was extracted from PBMCs. Tubes containing EDTA received nine milliliters of drawn peripheral blood. The same sample was also used in a study of T cells in Graves' hyperthyroidism and ophthalmopathy. From that report: Patients were excluded because of uncontrolled infection, other autoimmune disease, pregnancy or lactation. The TCR CDR3 was amplified in a first-round RT-PCR using the HTBI primer set.

This receptor was obtained from a woman between 35 and 50 years old with Graves disease. Sample: peripheral blood mononuclear cells (PBMCs), taken at new diagnosis, from a patient treated with antithyroid drugs. The chain has TRBV6-1 and TRBJ1-2; D possibly corresponds to TRBD1 (5 bases). The CDR3 DNA reads TGTGCCAGCAGTGAATGGGGGATCGAGGAGGACTATGGCTACACCTTC. It yields the protein CASSEWGIEEDYGYTF.